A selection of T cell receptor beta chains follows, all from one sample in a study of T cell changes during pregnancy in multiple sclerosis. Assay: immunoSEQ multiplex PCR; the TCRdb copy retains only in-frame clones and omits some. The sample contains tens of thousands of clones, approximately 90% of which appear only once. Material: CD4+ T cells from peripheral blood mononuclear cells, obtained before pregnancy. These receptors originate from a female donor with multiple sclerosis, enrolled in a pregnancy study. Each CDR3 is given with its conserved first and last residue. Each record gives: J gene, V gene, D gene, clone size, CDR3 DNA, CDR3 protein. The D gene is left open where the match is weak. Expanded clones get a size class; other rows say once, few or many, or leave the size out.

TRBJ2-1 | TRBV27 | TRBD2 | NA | TGTGCCAGCAGGGTGACTAGCGGGCCATATCGGGAGCAGTTCTTC | CASRVTSGPYREQFF
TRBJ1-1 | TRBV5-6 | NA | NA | TGTGCCAGCAGCGTCAGTCCTAACACTGAAGCTTTCTTT | CASSVSPNTEAFF
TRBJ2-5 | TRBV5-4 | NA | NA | TGTGCCAGCAAACTGGCGGGCCCTATCGAAGAGACCCAGTACTTC | CASKLAGPIEETQYF
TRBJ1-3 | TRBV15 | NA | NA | TGTGCCACCAGTGTGGGGGGGAGGTCGACGGCACATACAGGAAACACCATATATTTT | CATSVGGRSTAHTGNTIYF
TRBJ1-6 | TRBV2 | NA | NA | TGTGCCAGCGAACGCGGGCTTGCCTATAATTCACCCCTCCACTTT | CASERGLAYNSPLHF
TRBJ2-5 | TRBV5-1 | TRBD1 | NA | TGCGCCAGCAGCGTGGGACAGGGTAGGAGTGGGGAAGGGACCCAGTACTTC | CASSVGQGRSGEGTQYF
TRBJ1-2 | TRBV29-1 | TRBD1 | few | TGCAGCGTTGAAGGGGACAGGGATGGCTACACCTTC | CSVEGDRDGYTF
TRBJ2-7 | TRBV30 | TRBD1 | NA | TGTGCCTGGCACCCCGCCGGGACAGGGGCCCCCCTTACCTTCTACGAGCAGTACTTC | CAWHPAGTGAPLTFYEQYF
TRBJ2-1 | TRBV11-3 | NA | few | TGTGCCAGCAGCCTAAACTTGTACAATGAGCAGTTCTTC | CASSLNLYNEQFF
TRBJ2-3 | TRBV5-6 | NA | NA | TGTGCCAGCAGCTTGTACGGGGTTCACGATACGCAGTATTTT | CASSLYGVHDTQYF
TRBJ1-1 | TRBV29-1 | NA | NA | TGCAGCGTTGAAAGGGGAATGAACACTGAAGCTTTCTTT | CSVERGMNTEAFF
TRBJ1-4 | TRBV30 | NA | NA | TGTGCCTGGAGTATACACAGAGCCATTAATGAAAAACTGTTTTTT | CAWSIHRAINEKLFF
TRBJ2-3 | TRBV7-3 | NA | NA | TGTGCCAGCAGCTTAGGCGGGGTTCAGACAGATACGCAGTATTTT | CASSLGGVQTDTQYF
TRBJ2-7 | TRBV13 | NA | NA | TGTGCCAGCAGCTTATACAGCTCCTACGAGCAGTACTTC | CASSLYSSYEQYF
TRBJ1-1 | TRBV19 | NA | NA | TGTGCCAGTAGTACCTCCTCGGACAGATTCGAGGGGGCTTTCTTT | CASSTSSDRFEGAFF
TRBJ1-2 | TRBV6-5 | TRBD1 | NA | TGTGCCAGCAGTTACGACAGGGCTCCTTATGGCTACACCTTC | CASSYDRAPYGYTF
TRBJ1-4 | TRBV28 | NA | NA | TGTGCCAGCAGTTTACAGGCAGGGCCGGATGAAAAACTGTTTTTT | CASSLQAGPDEKLFF
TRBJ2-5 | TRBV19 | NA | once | TGTGCCAGTAGTATACACGGAGAGACCCAGTACTTC | CASSIHGETQYF
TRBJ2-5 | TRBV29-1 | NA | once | TGCAGCGTCGTTTGTGGGTCGATCGGAGGGCAAGAGACCCAGTACTTC | CSVVCGSIGGQETQYF
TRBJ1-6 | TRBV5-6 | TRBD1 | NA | TGTGCCAGCAGCTTGGAAGGGGGCCGTAGTTCACCCCTCCACTTT | CASSLEGGRSSPLHF
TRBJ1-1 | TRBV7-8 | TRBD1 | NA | TGTGCCAGCAGCTACCGGACAGGGAGAAACACTGAAGCTTTCTTT | CASSYRTGRNTEAFF
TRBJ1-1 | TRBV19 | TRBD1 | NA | TGTGCCAGTACCCCGGGACAGGGAAGGGCCACTGAAGCTTTCTTT | CASTPGQGRATEAFF
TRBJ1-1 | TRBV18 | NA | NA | TGTGCCAGCTCACCACCTATGAACACTGAAGCTTTCTTT | CASSPPMNTEAFF
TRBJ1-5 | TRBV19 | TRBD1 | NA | TGTGCCAGTAGTAGGACCGGGACAGGGGACAATCAGCCCCAGCATTTT | CASSRTGTGDNQPQHF
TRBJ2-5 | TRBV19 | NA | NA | TGTGCCAGTAGTATCAGTTCATCCAGAGGAGAGACCCAGTACTTC | CASSISSSRGETQYF
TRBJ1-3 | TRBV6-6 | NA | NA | TGTGCCAGCAGTACAGGGTACGGAAACACCATATATTTT | CASSTGYGNTIYF
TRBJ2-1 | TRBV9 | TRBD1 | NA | TGTGCCAGCAGCGTAGAAGGGACAGGGGGTACTGAGCAGTTCTTC | CASSVEGTGGTEQFF
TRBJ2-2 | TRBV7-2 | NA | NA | TGTGCCAGCAGCTCTAACCTCGGGGAGCTGTTTTTT | CASSSNLGELFF
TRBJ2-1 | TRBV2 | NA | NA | TGTGCCAGCCGGGACTTCTCCTACAATGAGCAGTTCTTC | CASRDFSYNEQFF
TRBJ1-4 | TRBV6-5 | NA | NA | TGTGCCAGCAGTTACGGCCGATACCAGCGTAATGAAAAACTGTTTTTT | CASSYGRYQRNEKLFF
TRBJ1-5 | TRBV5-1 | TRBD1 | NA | TGCGCCAGCAGCCAAGGGACAGGGGATAGCAATCAGCCCCAGCATTTT | CASSQGTGDSNQPQHF
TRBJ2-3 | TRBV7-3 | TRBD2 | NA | TGTGCCAGCAGTTTAGCGGGGGCTCACTTCGATACGCAGTATTTT | CASSLAGAHFDTQYF
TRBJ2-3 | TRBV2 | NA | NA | TGTGCCAGCAGTGTGGGGGACATAGATACGCAGTATTTT | CASSVGDIDTQYF